A single T cell receptor beta chain is shown here with its context. Its antigen is currently not known. The sample was run on an Illumina HiSeq 2000. The TCR beta cDNA libraries were made using 5'RACE template switching, a step that added both a universal primer site and unique molecular identifiers. cDNA synthesis was primed from the TCR beta constant segment and was followed by two successive PCR amplification steps. The paper's data handling went like this. MIGEC handled demultiplexing of the reads and grouping by UMI, while MiTCR was used to assemble and quantify clonotypes. To remove erroneous sequences, TCR cDNA sequences were retained only when supported by two or more reads. The tcR package was used for downstream repertoire analysis, and clonotypes were matched between fractions using CDR3 nucleotide sequence together with V segment. VDJmatch was used to annotate antigen specificity against VDJdb, with one amino acid substitution in CDR3 allowed. The reads went through TCRdb reprocessing, and each CDR3 protein sequence gets one entry with no DNA. These V and J calls rely on TCRdb rather than the paper's analysis. The sample's own table lists 500,000 to 700,000 distinct CDR3 sequences. The top ten clones comprise approximately 3.6% of the sample.

The sample originates from a study of T cells expressing NK-cell markers (dated by TCRdb to about 2020). Some background on the complete study: Three sorted T-cell subsets (CD3+CD56+NKG2C+, CD3+CD56+NKG2C- and CD3+CD56-NKG2C+) from fewer than 10 donors had their TCR beta-chain repertoires profiled. The eight sequenced donors were randomly selected healthy volunteers, three men and five women. Seven of the eight sequenced donors were HCMV-seropositive and one was HCMV-seronegative. Illumina HiSeq 2000/2500, MiSeq or NextSeq was used to sequence libraries as 2 x 150 bp reads.

The paper's findings and limits, for the study overall: In six donors, the dominant CD3+CD56+NKG2C+ clonotypes were among the top 10 CD8+ clonotypes and accounted for about 1.0-7.5% of CD8+ T cells. Those dominant clonotypes were again the most abundant among CD3+CD56-NKG2C+ cells in a handful of donors, at roughly 25-60.1%. Whether the expanded NKG2C-expressing T cell clones were specific for HCMV antigens remained unclear.

HCMV serostatus was determined by detecting HCMV-specific IgG in serum with a commercial ELISA kit. Peripheral blood mononuclear cells were isolated from blood by Ficoll density gradient centrifugation. The germline V gene yields LGHNT for CDR1 and FRNRAP for CDR2. The cysteine opens and the phenylalanine closes a CDR3 of 17 amino acids. No DNA is recorded. The chain employs TRBV12-5 and TRBJ2-5; TCRdb reports TRBD2, a call that lacks DNA to check it against. The sequenced sample consisted of blood T cells: a sorted CD56 or NKG2C T cell subset, CD4+ or CD8+ T cells, or bulk PBMC T cells (not recorded which). The receptor was derived from a man younger than 35 in good health. Donor details come from another sample of the same person, matched by shared clones. The CDR3 corresponds to CASGLGGLAGMQETQYF. The CDR3 plus the reference TRBV12-5 and TRBJ2-5 genes for the other parts give the full variable domain: DARVTQTPRHKVTEMGQEVTMRCQPILGHNTVFWYRQTMMQGLELLAYFRNRAPLDDSGMPKDRFSAEMPDATLATLKIQPSEPRDSAVYFCASGLGGLAGMQETQYFGPGTRLLVL.